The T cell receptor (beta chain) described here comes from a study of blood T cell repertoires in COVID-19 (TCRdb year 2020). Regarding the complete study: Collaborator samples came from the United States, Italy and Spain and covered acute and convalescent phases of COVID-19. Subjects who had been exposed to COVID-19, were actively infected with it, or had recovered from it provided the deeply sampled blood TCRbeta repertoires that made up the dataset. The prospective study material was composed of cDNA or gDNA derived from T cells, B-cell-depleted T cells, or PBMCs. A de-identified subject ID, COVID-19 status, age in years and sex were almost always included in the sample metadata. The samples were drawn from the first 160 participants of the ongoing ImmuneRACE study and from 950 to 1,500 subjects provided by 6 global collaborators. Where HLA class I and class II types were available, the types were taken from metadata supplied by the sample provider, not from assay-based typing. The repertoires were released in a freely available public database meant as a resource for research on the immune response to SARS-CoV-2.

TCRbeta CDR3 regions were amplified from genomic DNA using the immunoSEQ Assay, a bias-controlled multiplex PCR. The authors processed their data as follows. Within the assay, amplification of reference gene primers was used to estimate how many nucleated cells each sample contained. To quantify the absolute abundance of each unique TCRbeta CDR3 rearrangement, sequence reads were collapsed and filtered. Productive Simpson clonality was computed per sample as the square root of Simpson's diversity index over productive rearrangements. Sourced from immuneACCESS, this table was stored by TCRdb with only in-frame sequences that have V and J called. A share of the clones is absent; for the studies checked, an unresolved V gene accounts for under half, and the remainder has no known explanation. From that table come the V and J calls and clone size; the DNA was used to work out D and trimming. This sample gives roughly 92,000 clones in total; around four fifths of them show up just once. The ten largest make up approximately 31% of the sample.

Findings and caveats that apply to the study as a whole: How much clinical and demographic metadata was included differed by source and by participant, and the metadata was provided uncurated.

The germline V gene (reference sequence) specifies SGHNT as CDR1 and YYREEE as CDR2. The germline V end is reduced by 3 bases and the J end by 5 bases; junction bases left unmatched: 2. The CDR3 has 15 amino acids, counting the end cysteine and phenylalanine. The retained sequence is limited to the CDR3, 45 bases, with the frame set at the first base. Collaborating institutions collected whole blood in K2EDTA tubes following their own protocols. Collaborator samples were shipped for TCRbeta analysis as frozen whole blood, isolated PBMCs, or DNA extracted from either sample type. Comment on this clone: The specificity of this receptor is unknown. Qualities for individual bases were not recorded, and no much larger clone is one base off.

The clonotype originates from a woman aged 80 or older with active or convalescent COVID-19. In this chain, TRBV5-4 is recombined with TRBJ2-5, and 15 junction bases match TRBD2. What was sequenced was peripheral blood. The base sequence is TGTGCCAGCAGCTACGGACTAGCGGGAGGGGAGACCCAGTACTTC. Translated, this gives CASSYGLAGGETQYF.